This TCR beta chain came from a study of shared clonotypes between healthy human individuals (dated by TCRdb to 2020 to 2021). About the investigation overall: The cohort included three men and a couple of women between 18 and 49 years of age. Leukapheresis yielded between about 0.9 and 8.9 billion PBMCs per donor. The study deeply sequenced blood TCR repertoires of about 5 healthy adults to estimate repertoire size and the extent of clonotype sharing between individuals. To increase sequencing depth and limit assay-specific biases, TCR repertoire library preparation and sequencing were carried out by different laboratories using diverse techniques. For each donor, CD4 naive and CD4 memory were each given three plates, CD8 naive was given two plates, and CD8 memory was given one plate. On the study overall, not on this receptor specifically: Compared with non-shared clonotypes, the clonotypes found in all four sorted-subset donors had higher generation probabilities. Because the study included only a small number of donors, the genetic and exposure-history diversity represented was limited. Pairwise subsampling led to the expectation that sequencing depth would affect the degree of clonotype sharing among donors. Even with the large sequencing depth, rarefaction of the sorted-subset datasets indicated that sequencing was incomplete. Sampling was limited to blood, and TCR repertoires in tissue likely differ from TCR repertoires in blood. Naive subsets generally had larger estimated clonotype richness than memory subsets did. Sharing across a few donors was observed for about 5% of naive CD4, 3% to 4% of naive CD8, 2.3% of memory CD4, and roughly 0.4% of memory CD8 clonotypes.

Using the deep immunoSEQ assay, multiplex PCR amplified TCR CDR3 regions from genomic DNA. For each cell subset, the extracted genomic DNA was distributed evenly across all wells of several immunoSEQ 96-well plates, and each plate served as one replicate. For sorted subsets, roughly 200 ng of genomic DNA, equivalent to tens of thousands of T cell genomes, went into each replicate PCR. Purified libraries were quantified with a Qubit 3.0 fluorometer, sized on a Bioanalyzer 2100, and re-quantified with the KAPA Library Quantification kit. Every immunoSEQ 96-well plate was sequenced on a dedicated single-read 150-cycle Illumina NextSeq 550 flow cell. Under the source paper's analysis protocol: Because the immunoSEQ output included only junctional sequences and no quality scores, the filtering could not be the same as the filtering used for full-length reads. To assign V/J genes and CDR3, sequences were annotated using PyIR, a Python wrapper for IgBLAST v1.9, with IMGT germline references. Any read was removed if the V/J assignment was weak (E-value above 1e-6), the CDR3 was missing, or the read contained stop codons, out-of-frame junctions, or ambiguous translated residues. V3J clonotypes were defined as sequences sharing an identical inferred V gene, J gene, and CDR3 amino acid sequence. The percentage overlap between two repertoires was calculated by dividing the number of shared unique clonotypes by the size of the smaller repertoire. Repertoire richness was assessed with RTK rarefaction, the Chao1 estimator, and Recon v2.1 estimates of unobserved clonotypes. Generation probabilities were computed with OLGA for all TCRbeta clonotypes obtained by the gDNA method from several donors. TCRdb carries this immuneACCESS record with in-frame sequences only. Its versions omit some clonotypes, under half of them owing to an unresolved V gene in the studies checked, with the rest unexplained. That table gives V, J and clone size, and the DNA gave D and trimming. The sample table contains millions of clones; only one count was recorded for approximately 90% of them. The top ten hold about 0.13% of the sample.

Healthy HIV-negative adults with no recently reported acute infections or vaccinations were included as donors. Every donor was a Caucasian adult residing in Nashville, Tennessee, USA. CD4+ T cells were enriched by magnetic negative selection; naive cells were then positively selected on CD45RA, and the negative fraction formed the memory subset. Blood was collected by leukapheresis, and PBMCs were isolated by Ficoll-Histopaque density gradient centrifugation and then cryopreserved in liquid nitrogen vapor phase. Purity and quantity of every magnetically sorted T cell population were checked by analytical flow cytometry. Genomic DNA was isolated from every sorted fraction and measured by UV absorbance on a Nanodrop 2000c. CDR1 and CDR2 are drawn from the germline V gene: WSHSY, SAAADI. Counted from cysteine to phenylalanine, this CDR3 has 15 amino acids. Only the CDR3 DNA is retained, 45 bases long and in frame from the first base. V is cut by 3 bases and J by 4 bases, and the space between the germline ends is 15 bases.

On this clone itself: Its antigen is still unknown. Base qualities are missing; no much larger clone stands one base away.

Sequences were obtained from naive CD4+ T cells sorted from blood. What the cell subset or site label conveys for this sample: CD45RA+ positively selected. The receptor's source is a man between 18 and 35 years old in good health. This receptor chain uses TRBV10-2 and TRBJ1-2; perhaps TRBD1 is the D gene, with 5 bases matching. The CDR3 amino acid sequence is: CASSEGAGPFYGYTF. The DNA sequence is as follows: TGCGCCAGCAGTGAAGGGGCAGGGCCCTTCTATGGCTACACCTTC.